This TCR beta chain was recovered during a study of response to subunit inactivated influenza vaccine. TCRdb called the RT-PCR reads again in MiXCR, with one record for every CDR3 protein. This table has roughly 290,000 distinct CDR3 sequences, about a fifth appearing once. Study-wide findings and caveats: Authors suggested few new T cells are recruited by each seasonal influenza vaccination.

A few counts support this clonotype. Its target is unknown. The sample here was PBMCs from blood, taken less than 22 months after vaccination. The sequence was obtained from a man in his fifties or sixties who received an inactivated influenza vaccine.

CDR3 amino acids: CASSTDRGLHNEQFF. DNA of the CDR3: TGTGCCAGCAGCACGGACAGGGGACTCCACAATGAGCAGTTCTTC. The chain carries TRBV7-2 and TRBJ2-1, with TRBD1 matching 9 bases. In germline, CDR1 is SGHTA, CDR2 FQGNSA. CDR3 length equals 15 residues. J was trimmed by 5 bases and V by 5 bases; bases with no gene match: 7.